These 29 T cell receptor beta chains share one sample of origin, sequenced in a study of blood T cells in healthy people across ages. Then a second PCR, running roughly 6 to 12 cycles, was carried out with a sample-barcoded 5' primer and a J-beta primer mix. From the 5' RACE reads, TCRdb called clonotypes with MiXCR, one entry per CDR3 protein. The top ten hold approximately 2.1% of the sample, which has about 1.8 million distinct CDR3 sequences, around half seen once. The source material was blood. These receptors came from a woman between 40 and 55 years old in good health.

This clonotype was seen a handful of times. This chain links TRBV5-1 with TRBJ1-2; TRBD1 agrees at 10 bases. The CDR3 is 16 residues long. In germline, CDR1 is SGHRS, CDR2 YFSETQ. After removal of 0 bases from V and 2 bases from J, the junction contained 4 bases not matched to a gene. The CDR3 DNA reads TGCGCCAGCAGCTTGGCCACGGGACAGGGGAACTATGGCTACACCTTC. Its protein product is CASSLATGQGNYGYTF.

The chain recombines TRBV7-2 with TRBJ2-3; 8 positions agree with TRBD2. CDR1 and CDR2 from the germline V gene are SGHTA and FQGNSA. V was pared by 5 bases and J by 2 bases, with 9 bases of the junction left unmatched. This CDR3 has 16 residues. The CDR3 is CASSHLAGLPTDTQYF. CDR3 DNA: TGTGCCAGCAGCCACTTAGCGGGACTTCCCACAGATACGCAGTATTTT.

The V call is TRBV5-6, the J call TRBJ2-5, with D perhaps TRBD2 (6 bases). CDR3 length equals 13 residues. The V end was cut by 8 bases, the J end by 5 bases, with 16 bases between. Germline V gene sequence: CDR1 SGHDT, CDR2 YYEEEE. CDR3 bases: TGTGCCAGTGCGCGGGGACTGATTGAGACCCAGTACTTC. It specifies CASARGLIETQYF.

The rearrangement links TRBV7-9 to TRBJ2-5; D is unclear. CDR3 length: 15 amino acids. V lost 5 bases to trimming and J lost 2 bases, with 15 bases between them. The germline V gene encodes CDR1 SEHNR and CDR2 FQNEAQ (reference sequence). The CDR3 here is CASSPVDLGQETQYF. The CDR3 region has the DNA TGTGCCAGCAGCCCAGTGGATTTGGGGCAAGAGACCCAGTACTTC.

This chain joins TRBV20-1 and TRBJ2-1; no clear D. In germline, CDR1 is DFQATT, CDR2 SNEGSKA (reference sequence). The length of the CDR3 is 14 residues. With 6 bases removed from V and 6 bases from J, the gap between germline ends came to 18 bases. The CDR3 here is CSAKISSRRNEQFF. In DNA, the CDR3 is TGCAGTGCAAAGATCTCTAGTCGCCGCAATGAGCAGTTCTTC.

This clonotype was recorded at least ten times. The V and J genes are TRBV7-2 and TRBJ2-7, with D uncertain. The V and J ends lost 5 bases and 0 bases respectively, with 11 bases between them. CDR3 length: 14 amino acids. CDR1 is SGHTA and CDR2 is FQGNSA in the germline V gene. The CDR3 loop is CASSPGYNSYEQYF. The CDR3 nucleotides are TGTGCCAGCAGCCCTGGGTACAACTCCTACGAGCAGTACTTC. The full variable domain, completed using reference TRBV7-2 and TRBJ2-7, is GAGVSQSPSNKVTEKGKDVELRCDPISGHTALYWYRQSLGQGLEFLIYFQGNSAPDKSGLPSDRFSAERTGGSVSTLTIQRTQQEDSAVYLCASSPGYNSYEQYFGPGTRLTVT.

J is TRBJ1-2 and V is TRBV6-2 or TRBV6-3, with 11 bases matching TRBD1. The V segment lost 8 bases and the J segment 4 bases; nucleotides outside the gene matches: 9. Germline values: CDR1 MNHEY, CDR2 SVGEGT. The CDR3 contains 15 residues. CDR3 DNA sequence: TGTGCCAGCCGGACAGGGGGCGGTTGGCCCTATGGCTACACCTTC. Protein: CASRTGGGWPYGYTF.

The chain links TRBV13 to TRBJ2-5; 12 bases are a match to TRBD2. V dropped 6 bases and J dropped 4; count of bases not matched to a gene: 9. Germline CDR1 reads PRHDT; CDR2 reads FYEKMQ (reference sequence). This CDR3 comprises 16 residues. CDR3 nucleotide sequence: TGTGCCAGCAGTCGGCTAGCGGGGGGGCTTGGAGAGACCCAGTACTTC. Amino acids: CASSRLAGGLGETQYF. The full variable domain, in which reference TRBV13 and TRBJ2-5 provide the parts outside the CDR3, is AAGVIQSPRHLIKEKRETATLKCYPIPRHDTVYWYQQGPGQDPQFLISFYEKMQSDKGSIPDRFSAQQFSDYHSELNMSSLELGDSALYFCASSRLAGGLGETQYFGPGTRLLVL.

This clonotype was found a few times. This rearrangement joins TRBV7-9 to TRBJ1-2; D is uncertain. This CDR3 has 14 residues. V shed 5 bases and J shed 3 bases, with 13 bases lying between them. Germline values: CDR1 SEHNR, CDR2 FQNEAQ (reference sequence). The CDR3 DNA follows: TGTGCCAGCAGCCGATCGGAGGAGGACTATGGCTACACCTTC. It is translated as CASSRSEEDYGYTF.

The chain joins TRBV20-1 to TRBJ2-1; 7 bases map to TRBD2. V shed 5 bases, J shed 12 bases, and the junction held 13 bases outside the gene matches. CDR1 and CDR2 from the germline V gene are DFQATT and SNEGSKA (reference sequence). This CDR3 region has 13 residues. CDR3 nucleotide sequence: TGCAGTGCTCTCCCCAGACTAGCCACAGGGCAGTTCTTC. It codes for CSALPRLATGQFF.

V usage is TRBV4-3 and J usage is TRBJ2-5; 12 bases match TRBD1. The CDR3 consists of 15 residues. With V trimmed by 5 bases and J by 6 bases, 7 bases remained unmatched. Looked up from germline, CDR1 is LGHNA and CDR2 is YSLEER. The CDR3 protein is CASSKGTGGQQTQYF. The CDR3 DNA reads as TGCGCCAGCAGCAAAGGGACAGGGGGCCAGCAGACCCAGTACTTC.

This sequence joins TRBV6-5 and TRBJ2-5, with 7 bases that match TRBD2. Per the germline V gene, CDR1 is MNHEY and CDR2 is SVGAGI. The CDR3 is made up of 16 amino acids. The ends lost 4 bases at V and 1 base at J; junction bases unmatched: 9. The CDR3 region has the DNA TGTGCCAGCAGTTTACTCGCGGGGGTTGGCCAAGAGACCCAGTACTTC. Amino acids: CASSLLAGVGQETQYF.

This clonotype was seen once. The chain joins TRBV6-5 to TRBJ1-2; 7 bases agree with TRBD1. V lost 8 bases to trimming and J lost 2 bases; unmatched junction nucleotides: 5. The germline V gene has CDR1 MNHEY and CDR2 SVGAGI. The CDR3 extends over 13 amino acids. CDR3 in DNA: TGTGCCAGCCACGGGACAGAGAACTATGGCTACACCTTC. Translated, it gives CASHGTENYGYTF.

CDR3 protein: CASSSPRVTVDSYTF. CDR3 coding DNA: TGTGCCAGCAGCTCTCCTCGGGTCACCGTGGACAGTTACACCTTC. The chain employs TRBV11-2 and TRBJ1-2, with D perhaps matching TRBD1 (6 bases). V dropped 4 bases and J dropped 11 bases, with 23 bases sitting between them. Germline V gene data show CDR1 as SGHAT and CDR2 as FQNNGV. This CDR3 region has 15 residues.

The table lists this clonotype with a few counts. This chain connects TRBV20-1 to TRBJ1-5, with D possibly matching TRBD1 (5 bases). Trimming shortened V by 4 bases and J by 1 base, and 5 bases separated the two germline ends. CDR1 is DFQATT, CDR2 SNEGSKA, per germline (reference sequence). The length of the CDR3 is 12 residues. CDR3 region: CSATGSNQPQHF. CDR3 sequence (DNA): TGCAGTGCTACAGGGAGCAATCAGCCCCAGCATTTT.

The chain employs TRBV12-3 or TRBV12-4 and TRBJ2-5; the D gene is possibly TRBD2 (5 bases). The CDR3 has 13 amino acids. Trimming left V 8 bases short and J 5 bases short, with 15 bases between. The CDR3 DNA reads as TGTGCCAGCGGCAGAGGAGGAGAGGAGACCCAGTACTTC. It is translated as CASGRGGEETQYF.

To note about this clonotype: A much more abundant neighbour one base away suggests this may be a read error. V usage is TRBV28 and J usage is TRBJ2-7, with D hard to call. The CDR3 runs 12 residues. CDR1 is MDHEN, CDR2 SYDVKM, per germline. V lost 5 bases and J lost 2, with 7 bases in between. The CDR3 loop reads CASSGKPYEQYF. DNA of the CDR3: TGTGCCAGCAGTGGGAAGCCCTACGAGCAGTACTTC.

The sample holds many counts of this clonotype. The chain joins TRBV29-1 to TRBJ2-1; possible D gene TRBD1, 6 bases. Trimming took 5 bases from V and 10 from J, leaving 21 bases between them. Germline loops: CDR1 SQVTM, CDR2 ANQGSEA. This CDR3 is built from 14 residues. This chain's CDR3 is CSVFIRVRGSEQFF. The CDR3 nucleotides are TGCAGCGTTTTTATCAGGGTCAGGGGCAGCGAGCAGTTCTTC.

The chain joins TRBV10-3 to TRBJ1-4; no reliable D call. The CDR3 has 13 amino acids. The ends were cut back, 3 bases at V and 0 bases at J, with 2 bases in the middle. Germline values: CDR1 ENHRY, CDR2 SYGVKD. The DNA of the CDR3 is TGTGCCATCAGTGACGCAACTAATGAAAAACTGTTTTTT. It encodes CAISDATNEKLFF.

The chain carries TRBV4-2 and TRBJ2-6; the D gene is possibly TRBD2 (6 bases). The V gene's germline CDR1 is LGHNA and CDR2 YNFKEQ. V was trimmed by 1 base and J by 0 bases, leaving 13 bases between them. The CDR3 totals 18 residues. CDR3 nucleotide sequence: TGTGCCAGCAGCCAAGCCGGGAGCAAGAGCTCTGGGGCCAACGTCCTGACTTTC. Its translation: CASSQAGSKSSGANVLTF.

Written as DNA, the CDR3 is TGTGCCAGCAGCGGCGACAGTAATGAAAAACTGTTTTTT. It translates to CASSGDSNEKLFF. The chain recombines TRBV4-2 with TRBJ1-4; weak D call: TRBD1 (5 bases). The CDR3 loop spans 13 amino acids. The germline V gene encodes CDR1 LGHNA and CDR2 YNFKEQ. With 5 bases removed from V and 4 bases from J, the gap between germline ends came to 8 bases.

The chain recombines TRBV9 with TRBJ1-1; D is ambiguous. Germline CDR1 reads SGDLS; CDR2 reads YYNGEE. Trimming pared 1 base from V and 1 base from J, leaving 11 bases between. This CDR3 region has 15 residues. CDR3 nucleotides: TGTGCCAGCAGCGTACTAACACGAACGAACACTGAAGCTTTCTTT. Translating gives CASSVLTRTNTEAFF.

This chain links TRBV5-5 with TRBJ2-7; perhaps TRBD1 as D (6 bases). The V end was cut by 2 bases, the J end by 3 bases, with 18 bases between. CDR3 size: 16 residues. Per the germline V gene, CDR1 is SGHKS and CDR2 is YYEKEE (reference sequence). The CDR3 spells CASSFRDIQVRYEQYF. The CDR3, as DNA: TGTGCCAGCAGCTTTCGGGACATACAGGTGCGCTACGAGCAGTACTTC.

V and J are TRBV6-2 or TRBV6-3 and TRBJ2-5, with 9 bases lining up with TRBD2. The CDR3 contains 20 residues. Trimming removed 0 bases from V and 1 base from J; junction bases left unmatched: 15. CDR1 MNHEY and CDR2 SVGEGT come from the germline V gene. CDR3 region: CASSYSVGAGGRNLQETQYF. DNA for the CDR3: TGTGCCAGCAGTTACTCAGTCGGCGCGGGGGGGCGTAACCTCCAAGAGACCCAGTACTTC.

This clonotype turned up a few times. The chain uses TRBV4-2 and TRBJ2-4; D possibly corresponds to TRBD1 (5 bases). The J call may be wrong; the DNA end is better matched by TRBJ2-7. The CDR3 contains 14 residues. Germline V gene data show CDR1 as LGHNA and CDR2 as YNFKEQ. Here the CDR3 DNA reads TGTGCCAGCAGCCAAGATTGGCAGGGTGGCGAGCAGTACTTC. Protein product: CASSQDWQGGEQYF.

This rearrangement joins TRBV5-1 to TRBJ2-2; D perhaps matches TRBD1 (5 bases). Trimming pared 0 bases from V and 2 bases from J, leaving 14 bases between. This CDR3 has 17 amino acids. Looked up from germline, CDR1 is SGHRS and CDR2 is YFSETQ. CDR3 nucleotides: TGCGCCAGCAGCTTGGTTGCAGGGTATGAAAACACCGGGGAGCTGTTTTTT. This codes for CASSLVAGYENTGELFF.

This chain uses TRBV29-1 with TRBJ2-1; D is possibly TRBD2 (5 bases). Germline V gene lookup returns CDR1 SQVTM and CDR2 ANQGSEA. V lost 5 bases and J lost 12, with 8 bases in between. The CDR3 has 9 amino acids. The CDR3 reads CSVPGLQFF. Here the CDR3 DNA reads TGCAGCGTTCCGGGGTTGCAGTTCTTC.

This clonotype was detected only a few times. A junction boundary mismatches the germline segment, possibly from a read error. The chain combines TRBV20-1 with TRBJ1-2; no reliable D call. The CDR3 length is 11 residues. Germline values: CDR1 DFQATT, CDR2 SNEGSKA (reference sequence). The CDR3 sequence: CSARAGDGHTF. CDR3 nucleotides: TGCAGTGCTAGAGCTGGGGATGGCCACACCTTC.

This clonotype was seen a handful of times. The chain joins TRBV20-1 to TRBJ2-5; a weak D match, TRBD2 (5 bases). CDR3 size: 15 residues. The germline V gene has CDR1 DFQATT and CDR2 SNEGSKA (reference sequence). Trimming removed 6 bases at V and 9 bases at J, with 26 bases between. The CDR3 is CSAPPRTGWMWSQYF. For the CDR3, the DNA is TGCAGTGCACCTCCACGCACGGGGTGGATGTGGTCCCAGTACTTC.